Below, 30 T cell receptor beta chains from the same sample are listed, as sequenced in a study of T cells in Graves' hyperthyroidism and ophthalmopathy. Researchers took RNA transcripts and amplified the TCR beta CDR3 regions from them. HTBI primers were the set used in a first-round RT-PCR of the TCR CDR3. TCRdb reprocessed the multiplex PCR reads with MiXCR, giving one entry per CDR3 protein. The table lists 640,000 or so distinct CDR3 sequences, about 15% of them singletons, with around 4.1% in the top ten. Sample: blood. The source of these receptors is a middle-aged woman with Graves' ophthalmopathy.

This clonotype showed up many times. The chain has TRBV18 and TRBJ2-5; 11 bases are a match to TRBD2. CDR3 length: 15 amino acids. CDR1 and CDR2 from the germline V gene are KGHSH and LQKENI. V dropped 3 bases and J dropped 2; count of bases not matched to a gene: 2. In DNA, the CDR3 is TGTGCCAGCTCACCGCGGACTAGCGGGCAAGAGACCCAGTACTTC. Protein sequence: CASSPRTSGQETQYF.

In this sample, this clonotype turned up a few times. CDR3 sequence: CASSLELPPGLGEQYF. DNA for the CDR3: TGTGCCAGCAGTTTAGAACTTCCCCCTGGATTAGGCGAGCAGTACTTC. The chain is built from TRBV28 and TRBJ2-7; the D is unclear. The CDR3 is 16 residues long. V gave up 2 bases and J gave up 6 bases, with 20 bases separating them. Per germline, CDR1 MDHEN and CDR2 SYDVKM.

V and J are TRBV11-3 and TRBJ1-3; D remains ambiguous. CDR3 size: 15 residues. Looked up from germline, CDR1 is SGHNT and CDR2 is YENEEA. Trimming left V 0 bases short and J 0 bases short, with 6 bases between. The CDR3 here is CASSLDTYSGNTIYF. The CDR3 DNA reads as TGTGCCAGCAGCTTAGACACATACTCTGGAAACACCATATATTTT.

The V gene is TRBV14, the J gene TRBJ2-7; a possible D gene is TRBD2 (6 bases). CDR3 length: 13 residues. Looked up from germline, CDR1 is SGHDN and CDR2 is FVKESK. Trimming took 4 bases from V and 5 from J, leaving 12 bases between them. CDR3 amino acids: CASSPGGGNEQYF. The DNA for the CDR3 is TGTGCCAGCAGCCCCGGCGGAGGGAACGAGCAGTACTTC.

This clonotype appeared many times. The CDR3 DNA is TGTGCCACCTATCCCCTTACCTACTCTGGAAACACCATATATTTT. Its protein product is CATYPLTYSGNTIYF. The chain is built from TRBV24-1 and TRBJ1-3, with unresolved D. The CDR3 is 15 amino acids. The V gene's germline CDR1 is KGHDR and CDR2 SFDVKD. V dropped 9 bases and J dropped 0 bases, with 14 bases sitting between them.

This clonotype was seen at least ten times. The rearrangement joins TRBV5-1 to TRBJ2-7, with 9 positions matching TRBD2. Germline V gene data show CDR1 as SGHRS and CDR2 as YFSETQ. CDR3 size: 14 residues. With 2 bases clipped from V and 3 bases from J, the junction kept 3 bases outside the gene matches. CDR3 bases: TGCGCCAGCAGCTTTGGACTAGCGAACTACGAGCAGTACTTC. Its translation is CASSFGLANYEQYF. The complete variable domain, with remaining parts taken from reference TRBV5-1 and TRBJ2-7, reads KAGVTQTPRYLIKTRGQQVTLSCSPISGHRSVSWYQQTPGQGLQFLFEYFSETQRNKGNFPGRFSGRQFSNSRSEMNVSTLELGDSALYLCASSFGLANYEQYFGPGTRLTVT.

The rearrangement links TRBV7-2 to TRBJ2-2, with TRBD2 matching 8 bases. Germline V gene lookup returns CDR1 SGHTA and CDR2 FQGNSA. The CDR3 spans 15 residues. Germline trimming cut 4 bases from V and 6 bases from J; bases unmatched to any gene: 7. CDR3: CASSSGTRAPGELFF. The DNA for the CDR3 is TGTGCCAGCAGCTCGGGGACTAGGGCTCCCGGGGAGCTGTTTTTT.

This clonotype was recorded at least ten times. The rearrangement joins TRBV10-2 to TRBJ2-7; TRBD1 agrees at 8 bases. The germline V gene encodes CDR1 WSHSY and CDR2 SAAADI. The ends lost 8 bases at V and 1 base at J; junction bases unmatched: 7. The CDR3 runs 14 residues. CDR3 region: CASEDRDISYEQYF. CDR3 sequence (DNA): TGCGCCAGCGAGGACAGGGATATTTCCTACGAGCAGTACTTC.

This clonotype was seen repeatedly, ten times or more. V is TRBV10-3 and J is TRBJ2-7; D tentatively fits TRBD1 or TRBD2 (5 bases each). Trimming removed 5 bases from V and 3 bases from J, with 14 bases in between. The germline V gene encodes CDR1 ENHRY and CDR2 SYGVKD. CDR3 length: 14 residues. As DNA, the CDR3 is TGTGCCATCAGTCATTCGGGACGGAACTACGAGCAGTACTTC. Its protein is CAISHSGRNYEQYF.

This clonotype was counted at least ten times. The genes are TRBV24-1 and TRBJ2-5, with 10 bases identical to TRBD1. Germline V gene lookup returns CDR1 KGHDR and CDR2 SFDVKD. The V segment lost 8 bases and the J segment 3 bases; nucleotides outside the gene matches: 5. This CDR3 is 14 amino acids long. The CDR3 region is CATNPGTGEETQYF. Here the CDR3 DNA reads TGTGCCACCAATCCCGGGACAGGGGAAGAGACCCAGTACTTC.

The rearrangement links TRBV11-2 to TRBJ2-7, with TRBD1 identical over 7 bases. The germline V gene encodes CDR1 SGHAT and CDR2 FQNNGV. The CDR3 length is 15 residues. V was pared by 0 bases and J by 5 bases, with 7 bases of the junction left unmatched. The CDR3 spells CASSLDRPGGHEQYF. The CDR3 bases are TGTGCCAGCAGCTTAGATCGACCAGGGGGACACGAGCAGTACTTC.

This clonotype was observed many times. The rearrangement uses TRBV11-3 and TRBJ2-7, with a tentative D call TRBD2 (5 bases). Germline CDR1 is SGHNT and CDR2 is YENEEA. This CDR3 has 13 residues. The V and J ends lost 4 bases and 4 bases respectively, with 11 bases between them. CDR3 protein: CASSWRVGYEQYF. In DNA form, the CDR3 reads TGTGCCAGCAGCTGGCGGGTGGGGTACGAGCAGTACTTC.

This clonotype occurred many times. V is TRBV5-6 and J is TRBJ2-7, with TRBD1 identical over 9 bases. Germline CDR1 SGHDT, CDR2 YYEEEE. The CDR3 sequence is 15 residues long. V was clipped by 3 bases and J by 0 bases; unmatched bases: 4. CDR3 amino acids: CASSSTGGFSYEQYF. CDR3 coding DNA: TGTGCCAGCAGCTCTACAGGGGGCTTCTCCTACGAGCAGTACTTC.

The V and J genes are TRBV5-1 and TRBJ1-2; D is unclear. CDR1 and CDR2 (germline): SGHRS, YFSETQ. Trimming left V 0 bases short and J 5 bases short, with 8 bases between. The CDR3 contains 13 residues. The CDR3 is CASSLALDYGYTF. The CDR3 nucleotides are TGCGCCAGCAGCTTGGCTCTAGATTATGGCTACACCTTC.

The chain couples TRBV12-3 or TRBV12-4 to TRBJ1-5; 7 positions agree with TRBD1. Germline trimming cut 4 bases from V and 4 bases from J; bases unmatched to any gene: 7. The CDR3 has 15 residues. CDR3 loop: CASSSTGIRNQPQHF. The CDR3 nucleotides read TGTGCCAGCAGTTCGACAGGGATTAGGAATCAGCCCCAGCATTTT.

In its sample, this clonotype was seen many times. The rearrangement links TRBV2 to TRBJ1-5, with a weak D call TRBD1 (6 bases). Germline V lookup: CDR1 SNHLY, CDR2 FYNNEI. Trimming stripped 7 bases from V and 6 bases from J, with 19 bases between. The CDR3 runs 15 residues. The CDR3 DNA follows: TGTGCCAGCAAGATCGTCAGGGGTCACGGTCAGCCCCAGCATTTT. As protein: CASKIVRGHGQPQHF.

This clonotype was counted many times. The rearrangement uses TRBV6-5 and TRBJ2-2, with TRBD1 matching over 9 bases. The CDR3 is made up of 15 amino acids. In germline, CDR1 is MNHEY, CDR2 SVGAGI. V lost 6 bases to trimming and J lost 5 bases; unmatched junction nucleotides: 7. The CDR3 loop reads CASRTTGGNTGELFF. The CDR3 bases are TGTGCCAGCAGAACGACAGGGGGGAATACCGGGGAGCTGTTTTTT.

This clonotype was detected only a few times. The chain carries TRBV6-1 and TRBJ2-2; tentatively, D is TRBD2 (6 bases). CDR1 is MNHNS and CDR2 is SASEGT in the germline V gene. The CDR3 is 15 amino acids. V gave up 6 bases and J gave up 0 bases, with 11 bases separating them. CDR3: CASRRSGTNTGELFF. CDR3 in DNA: TGTGCCAGCAGGCGTAGCGGCACGAACACCGGGGAGCTGTTTTTT.

The chain joins TRBV7-2 to TRBJ2-2; D perhaps matches TRBD2 (6 bases). V dropped 2 bases and J dropped 7 bases, with 8 bases sitting between them. The CDR3 sequence is 13 residues long. Germline CDR1 reads SGHTA; CDR2 reads FQGNSA. This chain's CDR3 is CASSLMGGGELFF. The CDR3 DNA sequence: TGTGCCAGCAGCTTAATGGGAGGCGGGGAGCTGTTTTTT.

In this sample, this clonotype turned up many times. This rearrangement joins TRBV6-5 to TRBJ2-3; 9 bases agree with TRBD2. Germline V gene data show CDR1 as MNHEY and CDR2 as SVGAGI. This CDR3 contains 14 residues. Germline trimming cut 0 bases from V and 8 bases from J; bases unmatched to any gene: 3. CDR3 bases: TGTGCCAGCAGTTACTCGGGCGGGAGGGGTACGCAGTATTTT. It is translated as CASSYSGGRGTQYF.

This clonotype was seen a handful of times. The chain is built from TRBV11-2 and TRBJ2-2; D gene unclear. The CDR3 is 17 amino acids. Germline V gene lookup returns CDR1 SGHAT and CDR2 FQNNGV. Trimming pared 3 bases from V and 9 bases from J, leaving 23 bases between. The CDR3, as DNA: TGTGCCAGCAGCTTTATGCCCCCGGGTATTGCACTTCGGGAGCTGTTTTTT. It codes for CASSFMPPGIALRELFF.

This chain joins TRBV2 and TRBJ1-5, with a weak D call TRBD1 (5 bases). The CDR3 is 20 amino acids. Germline assignment: CDR1 SNHLY and CDR2 FYNNEI. V was cut by 1 base and J by 5 bases, with 27 bases left in between. The CDR3 DNA sequence: TGTGCCAGCAGTGAAGGTCCTTATGGGGCAGGCAGAGGACCCTATCAGCCCCAGCATTTT. Translated, it gives CASSEGPYGAGRGPYQPQHF.

The rearrangement uses TRBV20-1 and TRBJ1-5, with TRBD1 matching over 10 bases. The V and J ends lost 5 bases and 5 bases, in that order; junction bases with no gene match: 0. Germline lookup yields CDR1 DFQATT and CDR2 SNEGSKA (reference sequence). The CDR3 sequence is 12 residues long. The CDR3 DNA follows: TGCAGTGCTGGGACAGGGGATCAGCCCCAGCATTTT. Translated: CSAGTGDQPQHF.

This clonotype was picked up many times. V and J are TRBV11-2 and TRBJ2-5; TRBD1 matches at 7 bases. The V and J ends lost 5 bases and 5 bases, in that order; junction bases with no gene match: 14. The CDR3 loop spans 16 amino acids. From germline, CDR1 is SGHAT and CDR2 FQNNGV. The CDR3 reads CASSNKNRGGEETQYF. CDR3 sequence (DNA): TGTGCCAGCAGCAACAAGAACAGGGGTGGCGAGGAGACCCAGTACTTC.

This clonotype appeared many times. CDR3 nucleotide sequence: TGCAGCGTTGTTCTCTGGGACAGCTCTTACTACGAGCAGTACTTC. Translating gives CSVVLWDSSYYEQYF. The chain uses TRBV29-1 and TRBJ2-7, with TRBD1 identical over 7 bases. Germline values: CDR1 SQVTM, CDR2 ANQGSEA. The J segment lost 3 bases and the V segment lost 4 bases, leaving 12 bases of the junction unmatched. The CDR3 extends over 15 amino acids.

In this sample, this clonotype turned up once. The rearrangement links TRBV10-3 to TRBJ1-1, with a weak D call TRBD1 (5 bases). The germline V gene encodes CDR1 ENHRY and CDR2 SYGVKD. With 11 bases removed from V and 1 base from J, the gap between germline ends came to 11 bases. CDR3 length: 12 residues. CDR3 DNA sequence: TGTGCCGTCGGACAACGGAACACTGAAGCTTTCTTT. Translated, it gives CAVGQRNTEAFF.

The V call is TRBV6-7, the J call TRBJ2-6; TRBD1 aligns across 8 bases. TRBV6-7 is an open reading frame whose function is uncertain. The CDR3 consists of 18 residues. Germline trimming cut 5 bases from V and 2 bases from J; bases unmatched to any gene: 11. The CDR3 here is CASSGIRQGFTGANVLTF. The CDR3 coding sequence is TGTGCCAGCAGTGGGATCAGACAGGGGTTCACTGGGGCCAACGTCCTGACTTTC.

The rearrangement joins TRBV7-8 to TRBJ1-4; possible D gene TRBD1, 5 bases. The germline CDR1 and CDR2 sequences are SGHVS and FQNEAQ. V lost 0 bases and J lost 8, with 10 bases in between. This CDR3 spans 14 amino acids. CDR3 sequence reads: CASSLAGVPEKLFF. The CDR3 bases are TGTGCCAGCAGCTTAGCAGGGGTACCAGAAAAACTGTTTTTT.

This clonotype came up a few times. Here the CDR3 reads CASSLGLRDSSYEQYF. The CDR3 nucleotides are TGCGCCAGCAGCTTGGGGCTCAGGGACAGTTCCTACGAGCAGTACTTC. J is TRBJ2-7 and V is TRBV5-1; 7 bases are a match to TRBD1. V lost 0 bases, J lost 1 base, and 7 bases stayed unmatched. Germline values: CDR1 SGHRS, CDR2 YFSETQ. CDR3 length: 16 residues.

Ten or more counts support this clonotype. This chain joins TRBV6-2 or TRBV6-3 and TRBJ2-5; D is ambiguous. Trimming stripped 8 bases from V and 0 bases from J, with 7 bases between. The length of the CDR3 is 12 residues. Looked up from germline, CDR1 is MNHEY and CDR2 is SVGEGT. Written as DNA, the CDR3 is TGTGCCAGCGGGCCGTACCAAGAGACCCAGTACTTC. It encodes CASGPYQETQYF.